The clone carrying this TCR beta chain has just a few counts. In the authors' workflow: Reference gene primer amplification yielded estimated nucleated cell counts. Assay: immunoSEQ multiplex PCR; the TCRdb copy retains only in-frame clones and omits some. Clone size and the V and J calls come from that table; the DNA yielded D and trimming. The table includes about 270,000 clones, about 88% detected once. The sample belongs to a study of blood T cell repertoires in COVID-19. At the level of the study: Donors in the United States, Italy and Spain gave samples during acute or convalescent COVID-19. PBMCs, B-cell-depleted T cells, or T cells provided the cDNA or gDNA that made up the material.

Germline V lookup: CDR1 ENHRY, CDR2 SYGVKD. This CDR3 is built from 15 residues. V lost 8 bases, J lost 0 bases, and 15 bases lay in between. The material sequenced was peripheral blood. The sequence came from a man between 60 and 75 years old who had recovered from COVID-19. This chain uses TRBV10-3 with TRBJ2-3; D not resolved. CDR3 DNA: TGTGCCATCGCTTCTGTACATCGAAGCACAGATACGCAGTATTTT. Its translation: CAIASVHRSTDTQYF.